This TCR beta chain is from a study of cytomegalovirus exposure and HLA in healthy donors. The ends lost 5 bases at V and 6 bases at J; junction bases unmatched: 8. Germline lookup yields CDR1 MNHEY and CDR2 SVGAGI. The CDR3 has 15 residues. Primers for the PCR totalled 60 Vbeta and 13 Jbeta. This table comes from immunoSEQ multiplex PCR, and its TCRdb copy is limited to in-frame clones, with some not included. The table records approximately 110,000 clones, around three quarters of them present only once. Comment on this clone: Its antigen remains unidentified.

Study-wide findings and caveats: TRBV6-2, TRBV6-3 and some other V segments were unresolvable in 87-base-pair reads.

The receptor comes from a woman under 40 in good health and CMV-seronegative. The sample consisted of PBMCs. The chain couples TRBV6-5 to TRBJ1-2; 11 positions agree with TRBD1. In nucleotides, the CDR3 is TGTGCCAGCAGTAACCGGGACAGGGGGATCCATGGCTACACCTTC. It codes for CASSNRDRGIHGYTF.